What follows is one T cell receptor (beta chain) and its context. These data originate in a study of CD8 T cells in Susac syndrome. Overall study: Susac syndrome patients were untreated, on corticosteroids with some adding intravenous immunoglobulin, or on intravenous immunoglobulin only.

Through negative isolation, CD4+ and CD8+ T cells were obtained, while TEMRA cells were enriched using FACS. The authors reverse transcribed about 0.5 to 1 ug RNA with random hexamers. One entry per CDR3 protein results from TCRdb running MiXCR on the immunoSEQ multiplex PCR reads. Among 120,000 or so distinct CDR3 sequences listed, more than 90% were seen once. The germline V gene encodes CDR1 MDHEN and CDR2 SYDVKM. The germline V and J ends were trimmed by 1 base and 6 bases, with 13 bases remaining between them. The CDR3 sequence is 14 residues long. The clonotype comes from a human donor with Susac syndrome. This rearrangement joins TRBV28 to TRBJ2-7; no reliable D call. Sample: CD8+ T cells from PBMCs. The CDR3 coding sequence is TGTGCCAGCAGTTTATACGGCACCCTTTCCGAGCAGTACTTC. Translation gives CASSLYGTLSEQYF.